The clone carrying this T cell receptor beta chain was detected ten times or more. The data were obtained in a study of T cells in Graves' hyperthyroidism and ophthalmopathy. RNA transcripts provided the source from which TCR beta CDR3 regions were amplified. HTBI primers were the set used in a first-round RT-PCR of the TCR CDR3. TCRdb reprocessed the multiplex PCR reads with MiXCR, giving one entry per CDR3 protein. The profile shows 450,000 to 600,000 distinct CDR3 sequences, about 14% of them singletons. Material: blood. This receptor was obtained from a woman aged 40 to 55 with Graves' hyperthyroidism.

The CDR3 DNA reads TGTGCCATCAGTGCGCCGGGACAGGGGAACACTGAAGCTTTCTTT. Translating gives CAISAPGQGNTEAFF. The chain uses TRBV10-3 and TRBJ1-1; 9 positions match TRBD1. In germline, CDR1 is ENHRY, CDR2 SYGVKD. V was pared by 4 bases and J by 1 base, with 4 bases of the junction left unmatched. CDR3 length: 15 residues.